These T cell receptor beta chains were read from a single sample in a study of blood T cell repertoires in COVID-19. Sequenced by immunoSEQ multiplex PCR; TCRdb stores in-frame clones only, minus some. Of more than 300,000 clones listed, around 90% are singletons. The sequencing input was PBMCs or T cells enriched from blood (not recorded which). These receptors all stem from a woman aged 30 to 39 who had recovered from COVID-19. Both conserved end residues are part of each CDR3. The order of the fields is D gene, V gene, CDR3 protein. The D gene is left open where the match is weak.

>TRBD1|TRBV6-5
CATQGAWNEKLFF
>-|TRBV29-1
CSAIAGLLNTEAFF
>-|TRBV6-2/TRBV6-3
CASSWAVKEGTEAFF
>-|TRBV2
CASTSSGVYNYGYTF
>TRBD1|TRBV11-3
CASSYRQGLNTEAFF
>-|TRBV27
CASSLSGGQNAYEQYF
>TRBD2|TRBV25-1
CASSDPTSRTDTQYF
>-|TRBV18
CASSPDRPNTEAFF
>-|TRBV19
CASSISQTSTDTQYF
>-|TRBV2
CASMAGSDEKLFF
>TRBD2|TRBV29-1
CSVERRGGKNTQYF
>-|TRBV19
CASSPINSPLHF
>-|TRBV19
CASSNEAGARGTRQPQHF
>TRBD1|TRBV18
CASSPTGQLNTEAFF
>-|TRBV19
CASSNTFEAFF
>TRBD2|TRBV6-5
CASHRLAGINEQFF
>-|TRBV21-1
CASSKALQGLVHYSNQPQHF
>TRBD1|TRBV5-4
CASSGGGQGQETQYF
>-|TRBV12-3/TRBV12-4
CASSLGAGYGYTF
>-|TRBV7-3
CASSFAGRTDTQYF
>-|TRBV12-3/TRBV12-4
CASSPPAAGGYTF
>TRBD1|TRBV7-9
CASSPTGGVNTEAFF
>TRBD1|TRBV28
CASSSGGINYGYTF
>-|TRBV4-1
CASSQDRGGGNTIYF
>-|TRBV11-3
CASSFPGETQYF
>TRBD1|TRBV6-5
CASSYGAGGNSPLHF
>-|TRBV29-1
CSAVTVNYGYTF
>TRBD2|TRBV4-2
CASSSGLAGATDTQYF
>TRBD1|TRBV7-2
CASSLVSGQGYEQYF
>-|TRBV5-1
CASSLGTDFSTDTQYF
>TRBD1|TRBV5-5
CASSRTGFMANYGYTF
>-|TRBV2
CASSIAGLRNTEAFF
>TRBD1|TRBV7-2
CASSLGQGNTEAFF
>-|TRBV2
CASMAGILETQYF
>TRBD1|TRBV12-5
CASGLDYPGTGHQPQHF
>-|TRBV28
CASSSGGPAKNIQYF
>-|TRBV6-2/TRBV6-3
CASSHAEKETQYF
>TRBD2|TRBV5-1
CASSLGVSGSPTDTQYF
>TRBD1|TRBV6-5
CASTFRDRSTDTQYF
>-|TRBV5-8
CASSRRGTANEKLFF
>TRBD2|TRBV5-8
CASSLAAGGPGDTQYF
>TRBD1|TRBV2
CASRDRDRSFVEAFF
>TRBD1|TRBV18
CASSPGQAGNTIYF
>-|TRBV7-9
CASRGRLYGYTF
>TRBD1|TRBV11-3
CASSPGGGQGKNTEAFF
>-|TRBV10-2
CASSVRAYEQYF
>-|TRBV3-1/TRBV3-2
CASSPGDSPREQYF
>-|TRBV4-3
CASSQFRGEQYF
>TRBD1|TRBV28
CASRTGGEQYF
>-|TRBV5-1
CASSSDSGRDTQYF
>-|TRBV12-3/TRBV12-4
CASRSTVQPQHF
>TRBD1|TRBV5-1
CASSPGTGGPSTYEQYF
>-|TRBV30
CAWDSEGRRELFF
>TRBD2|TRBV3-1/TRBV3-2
CASSQTPGTSTCNEQFF
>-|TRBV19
CASRGLQGANTGELFF
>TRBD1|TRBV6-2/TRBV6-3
CASSDPGQGAYTEAFF
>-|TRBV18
CASSPQGIGYGYTF
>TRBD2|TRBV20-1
CSASESQSGGDNEQFF
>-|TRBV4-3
CASSQEKYGGSPLHF
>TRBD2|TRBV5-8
CASSLMGTSGDTQYF